The clone carrying this TCR beta chain is labeled medium-sized. V was clipped by 5 bases and J by 0 bases, with 24 bases between them. The CDR3 is made up of 19 amino acids. The germline CDR1 and CDR2 sequences are SGHNT and YENEEA. This sample was included in a study of T cells in localized non-small cell lung cancer. Assay: immunoSEQ multiplex PCR; the TCRdb copy retains only in-frame clones and omits some. The repertoire has some 1,400 clones, 22% of them found once; the top ten carry about 20%. The sequence was obtained from a female donor over 55 with stage II squamous cell lung carcinoma. V usage is TRBV11-3 and J usage is TRBJ2-3; D possibly corresponds to TRBD2 (7 bases). The material sequenced was lung tumor tissue, taken before any cancer treatment. CDR3 in amino acids: CASSPGLAGARYSTDTQYF. The CDR3 DNA reads as TGTGCCAGCAGCCCTGGGCTGGCGGGGGCTCGCTATAGCACAGATACGCAGTATTTT.